This T cell receptor (beta chain) derives from a study of T cell responses to AZD1222 COVID-19 vaccine. V gave up 3 bases and J gave up 0 bases, with 11 bases separating them. The germline V gene encodes CDR1 KGHSH and CDR2 LQKENI. The CDR3 totals 15 residues. As regards this clone: Its antigen is not identified.

Clones were sequenced by immunoSEQ multiplex PCR, and TCRdb holds only the in-frame ones, with some missing. The sample carries 150,000 to 200,000 clones, around 93% recorded once. Points from the study as a whole: Clonal diversity was possibly underestimated, and the donors were mostly white British, with more females. The span of vaccine-associated CD4 TCRs extended across spike, with dominance at 160-218 and 743-854. Without day 14 samples, only post-peak T cell repertoires were studied.

The gene calls are TRBV18 and TRBJ1-1; D is unclear. The source was peripheral blood, collected 28 days after the second dose of the MenACWY control vaccine. This TCR derives from an adult who received the MenACWY meningococcal vaccine as a control. The CDR3 region has the DNA TGTGCCAGCTCACCTATAGGGCAGATGAACACTGAAGCTTTCTTT. Translating it yields CASSPIGQMNTEAFF.